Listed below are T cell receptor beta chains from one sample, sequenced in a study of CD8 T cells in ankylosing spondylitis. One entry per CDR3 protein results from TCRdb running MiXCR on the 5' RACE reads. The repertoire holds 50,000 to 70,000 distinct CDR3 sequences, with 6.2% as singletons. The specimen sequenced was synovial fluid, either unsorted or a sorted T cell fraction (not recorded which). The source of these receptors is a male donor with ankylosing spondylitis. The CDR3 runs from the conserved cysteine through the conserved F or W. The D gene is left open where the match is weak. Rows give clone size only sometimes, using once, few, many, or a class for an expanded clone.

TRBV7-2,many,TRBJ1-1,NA,TGTGCCAGCAAACCAGGGTGGATCACTGAAGCTTTCTTT,CASKPGWITEAFF
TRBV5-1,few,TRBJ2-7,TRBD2,TGCGCCAGCAGGGTAGGCGGGAGCGCGTGGGGCGAGCAGTACTTC,CASRVGGSAWGEQYF
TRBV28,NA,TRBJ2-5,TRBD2,TGTGCCAGCAACACGGGGGGAATTCTAGAGACCCAGTACTTC,CASNTGGILETQYF
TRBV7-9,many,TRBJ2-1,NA,TGTGCCAGCAGCGTAGGGGTCGGGAGCTACAATGAGCAGTTCTTC,CASSVGVGSYNEQFF
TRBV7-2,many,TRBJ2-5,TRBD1,TGTGCCAGCAGCACGCAAACAGGGGAGCCTGCGCAGACCCAGTACTTC,CASSTQTGEPAQTQYF
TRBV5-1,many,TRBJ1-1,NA,TGCGCCAGCAGCATCGGGGACCATGCTGAAGCTTTCTTT,CASSIGDHAEAFF
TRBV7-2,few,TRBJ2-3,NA,TGTGCCAGCAGTCCCATCACTAGCCTGGCGCAGTATTTT,CASSPITSLAQYF
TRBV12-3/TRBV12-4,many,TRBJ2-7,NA,TGTGCCAGCAGTTGGGGAGGTTCCTACGAGCAGTACTTC,CASSWGGSYEQYF
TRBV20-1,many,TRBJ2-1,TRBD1,TGCAGTGCTAGTCGCGACAGGGACAATGAGCAGTTCTTC,CSASRDRDNEQFF
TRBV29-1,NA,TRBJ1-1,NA,TGCAGCGTTGAAGTAGTGACAGAGAACACTGAAGCTTTCTTT,CSVEVVTENTEAFF
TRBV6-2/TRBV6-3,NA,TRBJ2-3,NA,TGTGCCAGCAGCCGTGGACTACTTAGGGGAAACACAGATACGCAGTATTTT,CASSRGLLRGNTDTQYF
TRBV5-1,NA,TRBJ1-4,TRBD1,TGCGCCAGCAGTCTCGTCGGTACGGACAGGGAGGAAAAACTGTTTTTT,CASSLVGTDREEKLFF
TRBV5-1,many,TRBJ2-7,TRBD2,TGCGCCAGCAGCTTGGCACTAGCGGGCAACTACGAGCAGTACTTC,CASSLALAGNYEQYF
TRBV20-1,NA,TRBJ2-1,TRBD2,TGCAGTGCTAGGGTGAGCAGCGGGAGCTTCAATGAGCAGTTCTTC,CSARVSSGSFNEQFF
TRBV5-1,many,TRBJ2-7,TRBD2,TGCGCCAGCAGCAACCCGGGACTAGCGGACTACGAGCAGTACTTC,CASSNPGLADYEQYF
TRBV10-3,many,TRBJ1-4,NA,TGTGCCATCAGTTCGGACAGCTTTGATGAAAAACTGTTTTTT,CAISSDSFDEKLFF
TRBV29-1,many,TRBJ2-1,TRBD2,TGCAGCGTGGAAGGGACTAGTTATAACAATGAGCAGTTCTTC,CSVEGTSYNNEQFF
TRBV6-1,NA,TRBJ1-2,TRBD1,TGTGCCAGCAGACGGGACAGGGAAGTCGACTATGGCTACACCTTC,CASRRDREVDYGYTF
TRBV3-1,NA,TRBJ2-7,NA,TGTGCCAGCAGCCGAGTAAGATCCTACGAGCAGTACTTC,CASSRVRSYEQYF
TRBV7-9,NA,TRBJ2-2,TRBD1,TGTGCCAGCAGGCCGGGACAGGCGAACACCGGGGAGCTGTTTTTT,CASRPGQANTGELFF
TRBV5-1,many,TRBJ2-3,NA,TGCGCCAGCAGCTTGGGAGGATTGACTAGCACAGATACGCAGTATTTT,CASSLGGLTSTDTQYF
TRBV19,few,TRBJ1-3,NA,TGTGCCAGTAGTATGCGGGCAGGGGAAGAAGTATCCCGAAACACCATATATTTT,CASSMRAGEEVSRNTIYF
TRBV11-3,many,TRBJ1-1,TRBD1,TGTGCCAGCAGCCGACGGACAGGGGCGAGCACTGAAGCTTTCTTT,CASSRRTGASTEAFF
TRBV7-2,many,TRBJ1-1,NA,TGTGCCAGCAGCTTAACCTCGATCAGGAACACTGAAGCTTTCTTT,CASSLTSIRNTEAFF
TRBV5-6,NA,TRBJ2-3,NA,NA,CASSFTPVAVGIGGTLYF
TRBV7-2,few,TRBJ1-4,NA,TGTGCCAGCAGCCCGTTTGGGGCTGGGGAAAAACTGTTTTTT,CASSPFGAGEKLFF
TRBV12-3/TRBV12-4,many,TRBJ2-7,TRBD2,TGTGCCAGCACTCGAGCGGGAGGATACGAGCAGTACTTC,CASTRAGGYEQYF
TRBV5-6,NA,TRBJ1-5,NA,TGTGCCAGCAGCTTCGGGCTGAATCAGCCCCAGCATTTT,CASSFGLNQPQHF
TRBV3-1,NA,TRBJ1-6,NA,TGTGCCAGCAGCCCCAACAGGGAGGATTCACCCCTCCACTTT,CASSPNREDSPLHF
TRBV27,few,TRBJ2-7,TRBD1,TGTGCCAGCAGTTTCTCCGGGACAGGGGTATACGAGCAGTACTTC,CASSFSGTGVYEQYF
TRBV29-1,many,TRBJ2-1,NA,TGCAGCGTTGATCTGAGCTCCTACAATGAGCAGTTCTTC,CSVDLSSYNEQFF
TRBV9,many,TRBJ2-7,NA,TGTGCCAGCAGCCCCCGAGGGACATCCTCCTACGAGCAGTACTTC,CASSPRGTSSYEQYF
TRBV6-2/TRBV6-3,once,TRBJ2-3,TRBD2,TGTGCCAGCAGTTACGGTAGCGGGAGCGGGGCAGATACGCAGTATTTT,CASSYGSGSGADTQYF
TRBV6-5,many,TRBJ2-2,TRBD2,TGTGCCAGCAGTTTAACTAGCGGGAGAAACACCGGGGAGCTGTTTTTT,CASSLTSGRNTGELFF
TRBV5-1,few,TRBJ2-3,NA,TGCGCCAGCAGCTTCACTAGTGCCACAGATACGCAGTATTTT,CASSFTSATDTQYF
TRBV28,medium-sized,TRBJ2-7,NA,TGTGCCAGCACTTCACAAATGATCCCAGGGATCCACGAGCAGTACTTC,CASTSQMIPGIHEQYF
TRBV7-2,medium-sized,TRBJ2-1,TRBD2,TGTGCCAGCAGCTCACGACTAGCGGGAGGGGGCTCCTACAATGAGCAGTTCTTC,CASSSRLAGGGSYNEQFF
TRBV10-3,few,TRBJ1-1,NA,TGTGCCACCGCCGGGGCAGACAGTTATTCCTTCTTT,CATAGADSYSFF
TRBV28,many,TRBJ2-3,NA,TGTGCCAGCAGCCCTCAGGGGACTAGCACAGATACGCAGTATTTT,CASSPQGTSTDTQYF
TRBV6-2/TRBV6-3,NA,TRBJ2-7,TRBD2,TGTGCCAGCAGTTGGACCGGGACTAGTGTCGAGCAGTACTTC,CASSWTGTSVEQYF
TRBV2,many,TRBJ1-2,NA,TGTGCCAGCAGTGGTGTGGGCCCCGCGTTGGGTGGCTACACCTTC,CASSGVGPALGGYTF
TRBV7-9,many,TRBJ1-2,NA,TGTGCCAGCAGCCCTTCCTGGGGCTATGGCTACACCTTC,CASSPSWGYGYTF
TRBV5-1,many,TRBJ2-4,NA,TGCGCCAGCAGCATTGGACAGCCCCCTTCGGTTCAGTACTTC,CASSIGQPPSVQYF
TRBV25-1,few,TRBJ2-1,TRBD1,TGTGCCAGCAGTGAAAACTTGGGGGACAGGGGGCTCAATGAGCAGTTCTTC,CASSENLGDRGLNEQFF
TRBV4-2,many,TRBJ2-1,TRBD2,TGTGCCAGCAGCCTAGGGCACGTAGCGGGAGGACTTAACAATGAGCAGTTCTTC,CASSLGHVAGGLNNEQFF
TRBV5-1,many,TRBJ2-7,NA,TGCGCCAGCAGCTTTCAGCGGGCCTCCTACGAGCAGTACTTC,CASSFQRASYEQYF
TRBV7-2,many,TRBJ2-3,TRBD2,TGTGCCAGCATGAGCGGGAAGGGCACAGATACGCAGTATTTT,CASMSGKGTDTQYF
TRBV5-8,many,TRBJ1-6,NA,TGTGCCAGCAGCCGAGACTTCACAGGGTCACCCCTCCACTTT,CASSRDFTGSPLHF
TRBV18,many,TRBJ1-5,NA,TGTGCCAGCTCACCGGGGATTGATAATCAGCCCCAGCATTTT,CASSPGIDNQPQHF
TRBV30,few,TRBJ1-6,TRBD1,TGTGCCTGGAGTGGGGGACAGGATAATTCACCCCTCCACTTT,CAWSGGQDNSPLHF
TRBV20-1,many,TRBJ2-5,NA,TGCAGTGCTACCGGGTACGACCCTGGGGAGACCCAGTACTTC,CSATGYDPGETQYF
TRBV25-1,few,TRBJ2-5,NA,TGTGCCAGCAGTGCAACAGGGTCACAAGAGACCCAGTACTTC,CASSATGSQETQYF
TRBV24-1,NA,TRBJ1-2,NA,TGTGCCACCAGTGAGGACAGCCTAGTGTATGGCTACACCTTC,CATSEDSLVYGYTF
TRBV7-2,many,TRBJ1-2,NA,TGTGCCAGCAGCTTAGATGCGGCAGGGGCTGGCTACACCTTC,CASSLDAAGAGYTF
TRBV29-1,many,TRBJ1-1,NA,TGCAGCGTCCTTACTGGGACCTCGAACACTGAAGCTTTCTTT,CSVLTGTSNTEAFF
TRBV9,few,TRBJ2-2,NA,TGTGCCAGCAGCGTAGGACCCGGAGGGGGGAGCGTGGGCGGCCTCACCGGGGAGCTGTTTTTT,CASSVGPGGGSVGGLTGELFF
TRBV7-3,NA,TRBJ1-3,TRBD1,TGTGCCAGCAGCCCGACAGGGCCTACAGGAAACACCATATATTTT,CASSPTGPTGNTIYF